This T cell receptor beta chain was sequenced during a study of blood T cell repertoires in COVID-19. Study context: From the United States, Italy and Spain came samples of acute and convalescent COVID-19. T cells, B-cell-depleted T cells, or PBMCs supplied cDNA or gDNA.

Per the study methods: How many nucleated cells were present was estimated from reference gene primer amplification. Profiling relied on immunoSEQ multiplex PCR, and the TCRdb table lists in-frame clones only, not all of them. The D gene and trimming were derived from the DNA, and the V and J assignments and clone size from that table. The table shows about 70,000 clones, with approximately 80% occurring only once. V dropped 0 bases and J dropped 6 bases, with 8 bases sitting between them. The CDR3 is made up of 13 amino acids. Germline CDR1 is ENHRY and CDR2 is SYGVKD. What was sequenced was peripheral blood. This chain joins TRBV10-3 and TRBJ1-2; tentatively, D is TRBD1 (6 bases). The receptor was derived from a woman aged 65 to 85 with acute or convalescent COVID-19. DNA of the CDR3: TGTGCCATCAGTGAGTCTCAGGGGAATGGCTACACCTTC. The encoded protein is CAISESQGNGYTF.